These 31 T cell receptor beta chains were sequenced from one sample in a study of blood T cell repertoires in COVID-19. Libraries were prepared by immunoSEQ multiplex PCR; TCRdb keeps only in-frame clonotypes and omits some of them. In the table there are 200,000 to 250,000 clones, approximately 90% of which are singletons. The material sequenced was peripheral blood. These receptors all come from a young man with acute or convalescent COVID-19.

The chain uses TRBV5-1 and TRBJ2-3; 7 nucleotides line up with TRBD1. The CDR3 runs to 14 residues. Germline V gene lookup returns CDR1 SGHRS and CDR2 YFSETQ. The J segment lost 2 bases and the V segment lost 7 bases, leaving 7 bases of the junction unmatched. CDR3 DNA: TGCGCCAGCTTCGACAGGGCAAACACAGATACGCAGTATTTT. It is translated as CASFDRANTDTQYF.

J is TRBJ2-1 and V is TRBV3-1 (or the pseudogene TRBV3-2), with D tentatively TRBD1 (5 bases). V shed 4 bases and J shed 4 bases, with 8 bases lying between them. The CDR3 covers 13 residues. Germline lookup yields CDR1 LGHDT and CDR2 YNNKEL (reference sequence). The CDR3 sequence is CASSLGAYNEQFF. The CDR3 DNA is TGTGCCAGCAGCCTTGGGGCTTACAATGAGCAGTTCTTC.

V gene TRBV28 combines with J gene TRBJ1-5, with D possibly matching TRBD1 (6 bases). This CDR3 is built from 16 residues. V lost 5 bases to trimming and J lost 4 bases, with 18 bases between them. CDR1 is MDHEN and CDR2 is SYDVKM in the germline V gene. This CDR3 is CASSTPGTYMNQPQHF. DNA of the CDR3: TGTGCCAGCAGTACCCCCGGGACATACATGAATCAGCCCCAGCATTTT.

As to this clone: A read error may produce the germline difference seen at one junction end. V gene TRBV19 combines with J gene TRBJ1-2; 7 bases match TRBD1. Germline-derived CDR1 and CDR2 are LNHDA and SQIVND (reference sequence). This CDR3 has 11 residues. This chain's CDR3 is CASTDGRGQSF. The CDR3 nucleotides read TGTGCCAGTACCGACGGCAGGGGACAGAGCTTC.

CDR3: CASGRLGGANVLTF. The CDR3 nucleotides are TGTGCCAGCGGCAGGTTGGGTGGGGCCAACGTCCTGACTTTC. The chain has TRBV2 and TRBJ2-6; no reliable D call. CDR1 SNHLY and CDR2 FYNNEI come from the germline V gene. V gave up 8 bases and J gave up 3 bases, with 11 bases separating them. The CDR3 has 14 residues.

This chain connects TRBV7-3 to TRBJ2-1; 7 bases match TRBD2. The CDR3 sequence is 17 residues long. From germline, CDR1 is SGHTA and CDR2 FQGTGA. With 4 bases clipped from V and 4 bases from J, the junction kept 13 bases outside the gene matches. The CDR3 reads CASSYTGGGIGYNEQFF. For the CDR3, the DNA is TGTGCCAGCAGCTACACGGGAGGAGGAATCGGGTACAATGAGCAGTTCTTC.

CDR3 sequence reads: CASSVTSGIPNEQFF. CDR3 bases: TGTGCCAGCAGCGTGACTAGCGGGATACCTAATGAGCAGTTCTTC. The chain has TRBV9 and TRBJ2-1, with TRBD2 matching 11 bases. Germline CDR1 SGDLS, CDR2 YYNGEE. V was pared by 2 bases and J by 7 bases, with 5 bases of the junction left unmatched. The CDR3 length is 15 residues.

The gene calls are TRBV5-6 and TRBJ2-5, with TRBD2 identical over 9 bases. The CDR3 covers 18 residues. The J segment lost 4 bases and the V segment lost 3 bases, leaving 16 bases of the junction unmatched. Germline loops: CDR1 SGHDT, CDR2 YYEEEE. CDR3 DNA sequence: TGTGCCAGCAGCTCCCCGCGGGGGGGCCCAGCATGGGGAGAGACCCAGTACTTC. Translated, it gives CASSSPRGGPAWGETQYF.

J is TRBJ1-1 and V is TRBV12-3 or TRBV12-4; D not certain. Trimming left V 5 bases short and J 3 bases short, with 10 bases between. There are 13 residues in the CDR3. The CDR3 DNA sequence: TGTGCCAGCAGTCCCAGGAGGGACACTGAAGCTTTCTTT. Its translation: CASSPRRDTEAFF.

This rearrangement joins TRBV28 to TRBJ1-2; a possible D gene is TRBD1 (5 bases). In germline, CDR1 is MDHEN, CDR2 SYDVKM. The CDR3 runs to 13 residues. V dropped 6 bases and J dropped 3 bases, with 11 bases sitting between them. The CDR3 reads CASRSGGDYGYTF. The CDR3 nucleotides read TGTGCCAGCAGAAGCGGGGGGGACTATGGCTACACCTTC.

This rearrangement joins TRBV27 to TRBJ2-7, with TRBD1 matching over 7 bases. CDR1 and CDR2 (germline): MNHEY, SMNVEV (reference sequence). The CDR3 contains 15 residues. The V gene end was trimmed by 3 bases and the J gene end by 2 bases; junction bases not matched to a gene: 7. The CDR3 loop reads CASSFKGADPYEQYF. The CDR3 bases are TGTGCCAGCAGTTTCAAGGGGGCTGACCCCTACGAGCAGTACTTC.

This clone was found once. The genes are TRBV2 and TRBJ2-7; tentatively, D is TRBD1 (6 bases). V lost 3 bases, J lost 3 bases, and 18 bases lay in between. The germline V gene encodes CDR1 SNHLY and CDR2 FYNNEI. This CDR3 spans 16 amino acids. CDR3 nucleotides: TGTGCCAGCAGTGATTTCGTGAGGACAGATATCTACGAGCAGTACTTC. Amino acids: CASSDFVRTDIYEQYF.

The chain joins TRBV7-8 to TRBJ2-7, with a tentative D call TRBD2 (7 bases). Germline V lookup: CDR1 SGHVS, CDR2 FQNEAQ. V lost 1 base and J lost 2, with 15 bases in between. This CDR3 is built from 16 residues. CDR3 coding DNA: TGTGCCAGCAGCTTAGTTAGGGGGGGGCGCCCCTACGAGCAGTACTTC. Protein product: CASSLVRGGRPYEQYF.

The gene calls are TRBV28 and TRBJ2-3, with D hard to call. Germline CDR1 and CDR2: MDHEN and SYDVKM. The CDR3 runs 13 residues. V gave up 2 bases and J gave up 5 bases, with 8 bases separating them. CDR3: CASSLRNVDTQYF. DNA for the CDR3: TGTGCCAGCAGTTTACGTAATGTAGATACGCAGTATTTT.

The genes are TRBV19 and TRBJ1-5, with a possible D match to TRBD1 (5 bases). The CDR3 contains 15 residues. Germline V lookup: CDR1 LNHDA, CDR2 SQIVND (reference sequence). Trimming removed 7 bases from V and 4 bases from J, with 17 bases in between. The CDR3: CASTWRGSRNQPQHF. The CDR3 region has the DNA TGTGCCAGTACCTGGCGGGGGTCGCGAAATCAGCCCCAGCATTTT.

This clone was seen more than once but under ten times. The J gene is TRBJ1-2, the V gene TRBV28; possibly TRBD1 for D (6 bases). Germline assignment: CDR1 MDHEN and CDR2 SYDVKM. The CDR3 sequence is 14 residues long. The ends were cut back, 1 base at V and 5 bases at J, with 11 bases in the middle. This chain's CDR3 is CASSLSDRTYGYTF. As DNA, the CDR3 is TGTGCCAGCAGTTTATCGGACAGAACTTATGGCTACACCTTC.

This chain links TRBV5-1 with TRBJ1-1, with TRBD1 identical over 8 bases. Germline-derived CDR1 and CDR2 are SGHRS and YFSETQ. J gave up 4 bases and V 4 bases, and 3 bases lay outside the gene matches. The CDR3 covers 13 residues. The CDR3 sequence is CASSLTGATEAFF. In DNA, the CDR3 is TGCGCCAGCAGCCTGACAGGGGCCACTGAAGCTTTCTTT.

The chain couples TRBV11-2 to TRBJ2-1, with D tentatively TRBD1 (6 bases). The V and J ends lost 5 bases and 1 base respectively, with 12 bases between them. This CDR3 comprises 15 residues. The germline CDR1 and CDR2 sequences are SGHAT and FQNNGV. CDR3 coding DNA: TGTGCCAGCAGCCCGAGGGGGTTATCCTACAATGAGCAGTTCTTC. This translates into CASSPRGLSYNEQFF.

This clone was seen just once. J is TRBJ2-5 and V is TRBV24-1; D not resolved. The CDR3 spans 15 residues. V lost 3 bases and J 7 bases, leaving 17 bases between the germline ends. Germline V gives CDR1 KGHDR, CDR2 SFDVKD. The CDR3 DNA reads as TGTGCCACCAGTGATCCCCGACAAGTCTCAGGGACCCAGTACTTC. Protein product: CATSDPRQVSGTQYF.

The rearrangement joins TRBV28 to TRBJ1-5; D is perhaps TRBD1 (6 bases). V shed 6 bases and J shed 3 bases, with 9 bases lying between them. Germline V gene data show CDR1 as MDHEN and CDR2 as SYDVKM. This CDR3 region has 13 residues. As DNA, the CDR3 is TGTGCCAGCAGGGACAGTAACAATCAGCCCCAGCATTTT. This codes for CASRDSNNQPQHF.

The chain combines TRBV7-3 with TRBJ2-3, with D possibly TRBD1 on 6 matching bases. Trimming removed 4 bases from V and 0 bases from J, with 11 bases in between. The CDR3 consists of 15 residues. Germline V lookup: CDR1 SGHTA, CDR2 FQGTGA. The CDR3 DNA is TGTGCCAGCAGCTATAATACAGGGAGCACAGATACGCAGTATTTT. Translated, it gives CASSYNTGSTDTQYF.

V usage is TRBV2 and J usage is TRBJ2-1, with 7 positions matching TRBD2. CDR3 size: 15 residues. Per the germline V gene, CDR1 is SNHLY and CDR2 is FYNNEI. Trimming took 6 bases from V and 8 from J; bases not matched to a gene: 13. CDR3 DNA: TGTGCCAGCAGAGACGTGACTAGCTCTAGTCATGAGCAGTTCTTC. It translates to CASRDVTSSSHEQFF.

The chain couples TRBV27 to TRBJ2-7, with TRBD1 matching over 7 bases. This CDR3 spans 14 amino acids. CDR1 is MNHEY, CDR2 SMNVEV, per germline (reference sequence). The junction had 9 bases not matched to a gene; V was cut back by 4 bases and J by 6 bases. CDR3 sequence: CASSSRTDRAEQYF. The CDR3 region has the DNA TGTGCCAGCAGTTCGCGGACAGACAGGGCCGAGCAGTACTTC.

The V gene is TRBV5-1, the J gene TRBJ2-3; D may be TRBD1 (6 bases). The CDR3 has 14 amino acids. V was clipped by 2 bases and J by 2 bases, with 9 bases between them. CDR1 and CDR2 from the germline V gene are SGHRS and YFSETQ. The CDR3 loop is CASSFGQTTDTQYF. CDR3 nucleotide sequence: TGCGCCAGCAGCTTCGGACAGACCACAGATACGCAGTATTTT.

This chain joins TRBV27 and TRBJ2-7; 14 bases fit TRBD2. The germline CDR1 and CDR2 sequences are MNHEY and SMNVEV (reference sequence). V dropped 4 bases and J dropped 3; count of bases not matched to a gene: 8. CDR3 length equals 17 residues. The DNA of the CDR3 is TGTGCCAGCAGTTCCCCCCGGACTAGCGGGGGGAGCTACGAGCAGTACTTC. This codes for CASSSPRTSGGSYEQYF.

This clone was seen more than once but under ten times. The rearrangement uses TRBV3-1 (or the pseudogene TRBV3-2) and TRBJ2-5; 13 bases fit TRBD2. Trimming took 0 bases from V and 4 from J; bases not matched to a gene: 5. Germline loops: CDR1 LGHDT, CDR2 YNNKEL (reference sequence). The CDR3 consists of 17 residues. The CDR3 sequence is CASSQEALAGGRETQYF. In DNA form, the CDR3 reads TGTGCCAGCAGCCAAGAGGCACTAGCGGGAGGGCGAGAGACCCAGTACTTC.

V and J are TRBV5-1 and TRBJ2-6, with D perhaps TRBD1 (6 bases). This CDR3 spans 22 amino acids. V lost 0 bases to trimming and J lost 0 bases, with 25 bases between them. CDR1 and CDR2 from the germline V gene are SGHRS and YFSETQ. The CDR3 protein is CASSLEGQKSPGYASGANVLTF. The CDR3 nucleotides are TGCGCCAGCAGCTTGGAGGGACAAAAATCCCCTGGCTATGCCTCTGGGGCCAACGTCCTGACTTTC.

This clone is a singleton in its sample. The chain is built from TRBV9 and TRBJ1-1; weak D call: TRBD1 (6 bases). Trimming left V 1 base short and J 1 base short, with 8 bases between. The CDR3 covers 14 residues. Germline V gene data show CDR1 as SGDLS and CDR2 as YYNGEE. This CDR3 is CASSVQGTNTEAFF. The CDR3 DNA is TGTGCCAGCAGCGTACAGGGGACGAACACTGAAGCTTTCTTT.

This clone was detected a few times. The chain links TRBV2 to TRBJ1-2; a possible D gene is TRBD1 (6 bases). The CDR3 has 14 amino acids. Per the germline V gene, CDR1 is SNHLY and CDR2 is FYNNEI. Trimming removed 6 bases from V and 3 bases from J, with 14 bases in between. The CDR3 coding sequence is TGTGCCAGCAGGGTACAGGGTATGGACTATGGCTACACCTTC. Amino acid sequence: CASRVQGMDYGYTF.

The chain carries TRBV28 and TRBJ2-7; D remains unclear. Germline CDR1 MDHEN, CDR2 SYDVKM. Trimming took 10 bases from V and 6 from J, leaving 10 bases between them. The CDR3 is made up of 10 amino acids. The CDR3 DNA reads TGTGCCACCTCCCACGGCGAGCAGTACTTC. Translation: CATSHGEQYF.

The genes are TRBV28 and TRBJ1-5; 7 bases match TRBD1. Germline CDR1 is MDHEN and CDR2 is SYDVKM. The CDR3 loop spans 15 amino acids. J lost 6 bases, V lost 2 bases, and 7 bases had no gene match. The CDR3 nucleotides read TGTGCCAGCAGTTTAATGGAGACAGGGACTCAGCCCCAGCATTTT. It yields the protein CASSLMETGTQPQHF.